This TCR beta chain was captured by sequencing in a study of cytomegalovirus exposure and HLA in healthy donors. Both 60 Vbeta primers and 13 Jbeta primers went into the PCR. Profiled with immunoSEQ multiplex PCR; TCRdb holds only in-frame clones, not every one. The table lists under 150,000 clones, approximately 80% of them singletons. Germline values: CDR1 SGHTA, CDR2 FQGNSA. The CDR3 is made up of 12 amino acids. V lost 5 bases to trimming and J lost 6 bases, with 7 bases between them. The receptor was isolated from a woman in her forties in good health and CMV-seronegative. The sequencing sample was made of PBMCs. This chain links TRBV7-2 with TRBJ2-2; D is uncertain. CDR3 sequence: CASSRISGELFF. The CDR3 DNA is TGTGCCAGCAGCCGTATTTCCGGGGAGCTGTTTTTT.